Below, 21 T cell receptor beta chains from the same sample are listed, as sequenced in a study of shared clonotypes between healthy human individuals. This table comes from immunoSEQ multiplex PCR, and its TCRdb copy is limited to in-frame clones, with some not included. The sample holds some 1,100,000 clones, around three quarters seen once. The sample comprised memory CD4+ T cells from PBMCs. This sample's subset: CD45RA-negative fraction. These receptors all stem from a man younger than 30 in good health. Some clones in this sample may be carry-over from other donors' samples.

To note about this clone: The sample contains more than one DNA sequence encoding this CDR3. V gene TRBV18 combines with J gene TRBJ2-7; 9 bases align to TRBD1. J was trimmed by 3 bases and V by 4 bases; bases with no gene match: 1. Germline CDR1 is KGHSH and CDR2 is LQKENI. The CDR3 extends over 13 amino acids. The CDR3 spells CASSQTGGYEQYF. CDR3 sequence (DNA): TGTGCCAGCTCACAGACAGGGGGCTACGAGCAGTACTTC.

This clone appeared a few times. The V gene is TRBV6-5, the J gene TRBJ1-5; no reliable D call. CDR1 MNHEY and CDR2 SVGAGI come from the germline V gene. Trimming shortened V by 4 bases and J by 4 bases, and 8 bases separated the two germline ends. The CDR3 contains 13 residues. The CDR3: CASSLDGNQPQHF. In DNA, the CDR3 is TGTGCCAGCAGTTTGGACGGGAATCAGCCCCAGCATTTT.

This clone was counted a few times. V is TRBV7-9 and J is TRBJ1-2, with a tentative D call TRBD1 (5 bases). V gave up 4 bases and J gave up 5 bases, with 14 bases separating them. The CDR3 is 14 amino acids. From germline, CDR1 is SEHNR and CDR2 FQNEAQ (reference sequence). CDR3 sequence: CASSSAGTEYGYTF. CDR3 nucleotide sequence: TGTGCCAGCAGCTCCGCCGGGACGGAATATGGCTACACCTTC.

V is TRBV29-1 and J is TRBJ1-2; 7 nucleotides match TRBD1. V was clipped by 6 bases and J by 4 bases; unmatched bases: 8. The CDR3 consists of 13 residues. From germline, CDR1 is SQVTM and CDR2 ANQGSEA. The CDR3: CSVVGQEAYGYTF. CDR3 nucleotides: TGCAGCGTCGTCGGACAGGAAGCCTATGGCTACACCTTC.

Turning to this clone: Other DNA sequences within the sample encode an identical CDR3. The chain joins TRBV18 to TRBJ2-7; TRBD1 or TRBD2 may be the D gene (5 bases each). In germline, CDR1 is KGHSH, CDR2 LQKENI. The CDR3 sequence is 13 residues long. V shed 2 bases and J shed 4 bases, with 9 bases lying between them. The CDR3 protein is CASSPGTEYEQYF. The CDR3 nucleotides read TGTGCCAGCTCACCAGGGACCGAGTACGAGCAGTACTTC. The whole variable domain, filled in from reference TRBV18 and TRBJ2-7, reads NAGVMQNPRHLVRRRGQEARLRCSPMKGHSHVYWYRQLPEEGLKFMVYLQKENIIDESGMPKERFSAEFPKEGPSILRIQQVVRGDSAAYFCASSPGTEYEQYFGPGTRLTVT.

The gene calls are TRBV18 and TRBJ2-4; tentatively, D is TRBD2 (5 bases). Germline CDR1 is KGHSH and CDR2 is LQKENI. This CDR3 has 16 residues. V was cut by 3 bases and J by 4 bases, with 16 bases left in between. For the CDR3, the DNA is TGTGCCAGCTCACCTCGTTCTGGAGGTCCTAAAAACATTCAGTACTTC. Protein product: CASSPRSGGPKNIQYF. The whole variable domain, filled in from reference TRBV18 and TRBJ2-4, reads NAGVMQNPRHLVRRRGQEARLRCSPMKGHSHVYWYRQLPEEGLKFMVYLQKENIIDESGMPKERFSAEFPKEGPSILRIQQVVRGDSAAYFCASSPRSGGPKNIQYFGAGTRLSVL.

This clone was recorded a few times. V gene TRBV5-8 combines with J gene TRBJ1-2; no reliable D call. This CDR3 is built from 15 residues. Between the trimmed V and J ends, which lost 1 base and 0 bases, there was a span of 10 bases. The germline CDR1 and CDR2 sequences are SGHTS and YDEGEE. CDR3 loop: CASSLLVGANYGYTF. CDR3 in DNA: TGTGCCAGCAGCTTGCTCGTCGGTGCTAACTATGGCTACACCTTC.

The chain links TRBV5-6 to TRBJ2-1; D is unresolved. V gave up 5 bases and J gave up 9 bases, with 9 bases separating them. This CDR3 contains 11 residues. In germline, CDR1 is SGHDT, CDR2 YYEEEE. CDR3 loop: CASRRFAEQFF. The CDR3 nucleotides read TGTGCCAGCAGACGATTTGCTGAGCAGTTCTTC. The full variable domain, its missing parts supplied by reference TRBV5-6 and TRBJ2-1, is DAGVTQSPTHLIKTRGQQVTLRCSPKSGHDTVSWYQQALGQGPQFIFQYYEEEERQRGNFPDRFSGHQFPNYSSELNVNALLLGDSALYLCASRRFAEQFFGPGTRLTVL.

CDR3 nucleotide sequence: TGTGCCAGCAGTCCTCTTGAGGGGACTGCCTGGGAGACCCAGTACTTC. Translation: CASSPLEGTAWETQYF. The rearrangement links TRBV6-6 to TRBJ2-5; TRBD2 is a possible D gene (6 bases). The CDR3 length is 16 residues. Germline V gene sequence: CDR1 MNHNY, CDR2 SVGAGI (reference sequence). Trimming removed 5 bases at V and 5 bases at J, with 21 bases between.

The chain recombines TRBV6-6 with TRBJ2-7, with D unclear. The CDR3 runs to 14 residues. The V and J ends lost 6 bases and 3 bases respectively, with 15 bases between them. The germline V gene encodes CDR1 MNHNY and CDR2 SVGAGI (reference sequence). The CDR3 DNA sequence: TGTGCCAGCAGCCGACCCGGAGTTAACTACGAGCAGTACTTC. Protein product: CASSRPGVNYEQYF.

The chain carries TRBV9 and TRBJ1-2; TRBD1 is a possible D gene (5 bases). CDR3 length equals 15 residues. Germline loops: CDR1 SGDLS, CDR2 YYNGEE. Trimming removed 0 bases at V and 3 bases at J, with 12 bases between. The CDR3 protein is CASSVAAGFDYGYTF. The CDR3 DNA is TGTGCCAGCAGCGTAGCGGCAGGGTTCGACTATGGCTACACCTTC.

V and J are TRBV27 and TRBJ1-2, with a weak D call TRBD1 (5 bases). This CDR3 contains 14 residues. The V gene lost 0 bases and the J gene lost 6 bases, with 11 bases spanning the gap. Germline V gives CDR1 MNHEY, CDR2 SMNVEV (reference sequence). CDR3 nucleotides: TGTGCCAGCAGTTTATCGGGGCGAACTCATGGCTACACCTTC. Translated: CASSLSGRTHGYTF.

This chain joins TRBV6-5 and TRBJ1-1; 8 nucleotides agree with TRBD1. The CDR3 length is 14 residues. From germline, CDR1 is MNHEY and CDR2 SVGAGI. The J segment lost 4 bases and the V segment lost 8 bases, leaving 9 bases of the junction unmatched. The CDR3 reads CASRLGQGITEAFF. CDR3 DNA: TGTGCCAGCCGGTTAGGACAGGGAATCACTGAAGCTTTCTTT.

In nucleotides, the CDR3 is TGTGCCGGTAGGTCGCTCAATGACACTGAAGCTTTCTTT. Its protein product is CAGRSLNDTEAFF. V is TRBV21-1 and J is TRBJ1-1. TRBV21-1 is termed a pseudogene. This CDR3 comprises 13 residues.

This clone was recorded only once. V is TRBV6-5 and J is TRBJ2-3; TRBD2 aligns across 7 bases. The CDR3 totals 16 residues. V lost 4 bases and J lost 0; bases outside the gene matches: 7. Germline values: CDR1 MNHEY, CDR2 SVGAGI. In DNA, the CDR3 is TGTGCCAGCAGTTTAAGACTAGCAGATAGCACAGATACGCAGTATTTT. It specifies CASSLRLADSTDTQYF.

This clone showed up just once. This sequence joins TRBV15 and TRBJ1-2; D is unclear. V was trimmed by 5 bases and J by 7 bases, leaving 14 bases between them. The CDR3 covers 13 residues. CDR1 is LNHNV and CDR2 is YYDKDF in the germline V gene (reference sequence). CDR3 amino acids: CATSPNGEGGYTF. The CDR3 coding sequence is TGTGCCACCAGCCCTAACGGGGAAGGTGGCTACACCTTC.

The chain links TRBV7-9 to TRBJ1-2, with 9 nucleotides matching TRBD1. Trimming took 4 bases from V and 8 from J; bases not matched to a gene: 5. The CDR3 consists of 13 residues. The germline gives CDR1 SEHNR, CDR2 FQNEAQ (reference sequence). Written as DNA, the CDR3 is TGTGCCAGCAGCTCACAGGGGGCGCAAGGCTACACCTTC. Translated: CASSSQGAQGYTF. The complete variable domain, with remaining parts taken from reference TRBV7-9 and TRBJ1-2, reads DTGVSQNPRHKITKRGQNVTFRCDPISEHNRLYWYRQTLGQGPEFLTYFQNEAQLEKSRLLSDRFSAERPKGSFSTLEIQRTEQGDSAMYLCASSSQGAQGYTFGSGTRLTVV.

The chain uses TRBV20-1 and TRBJ2-5; the D is unclear. CDR3 size: 10 residues. The V end was cut by 8 bases, the J end by 3 bases, with 7 bases between. CDR1 and CDR2 from the germline V gene are DFQATT and SNEGSKA (reference sequence). The CDR3 bases are TGCAGTCCCCAAGAAGAGACCCAGTACTTC. Its protein is CSPQEETQYF.

This chain joins TRBV6-5 and TRBJ1-4, with unresolved D. This CDR3 has 16 amino acids. Per the germline V gene, CDR1 is MNHEY and CDR2 is SVGAGI. Trimming pared 0 bases from V and 8 bases from J, leaving 16 bases between. The CDR3 loop reads CASSYSSSGINEKLFF. DNA for the CDR3: TGTGCCAGCAGTTACTCGAGTTCTGGGATTAACGAAAAACTGTTTTTT.

There are many counts of this clone. At the DNA level, this CDR3 is encoded by other sequences in the same sample as well. The V gene is TRBV7-2, the J gene TRBJ1-1; no definite D call. The CDR3 runs to 13 residues. Trimming removed 6 bases from V and 1 base from J, with 9 bases in between. Germline V CDR1 and CDR2: SGHTA, FQGNSA. The CDR3 DNA reads as TGTGCCAGCAGTCGCCAGGAGAACACTGAAGCTTTCTTT. This codes for CASSRQENTEAFF.

This chain connects TRBV9 to TRBJ2-1; D is ambiguous. V was pared by 4 bases and J by 1 base, with 9 bases between. The CDR3 consists of 14 residues. Looked up from germline, CDR1 is SGDLS and CDR2 is YYNGEE. CDR3: CASSPGHSYNEQFF. DNA for the CDR3: TGTGCCAGCAGCCCAGGCCATTCCTACAATGAGCAGTTCTTC.